This T cell receptor (beta chain) was sequenced during a study of blood T cell repertoires in COVID-19 (dated by TCRdb to the early 2020s). The study in broad terms: Samples from collaborators originated in the United States, Italy and Spain and spanned both the acute and convalescent phases of COVID-19. Where available, HLA class I and class II types were obtained from metadata supplied by the sample provider rather than from assay-based typing. The samples were drawn from the first 160 participants of the ongoing ImmuneRACE study and from under 1,500 subjects provided by 6 global collaborators. The repertoires were made available in a free public database intended to serve as a resource for research on the immune response to SARS-CoV-2. The sample metadata nearly always contained a de-identified subject ID, COVID-19 status, age in years and sex. The dataset comprised deeply sampled blood TCRbeta repertoires from subjects exposed to, actively infected with, or recovered from COVID-19. The material from the prospective study consisted of cDNA or gDNA derived from T cells, B-cell-depleted T cells, or PBMCs. The research as a whole found: The quantity of clinical and demographic metadata differed by source and by participant and was supplied without curation.

A remark on this clone: Its antigen is still unknown. Qualities for individual bases were not recorded, and no much larger clone is one base off.

The immunoSEQ Assay, a bias-controlled multiplex PCR, was used to amplify TCRbeta CDR3 regions from genomic DNA. Regarding the original processing steps: Within the assay, amplification of reference gene primers was used to estimate how many nucleated cells each sample contained. To quantify the absolute abundance of each unique TCRbeta CDR3 rearrangement, sequence reads were collapsed and filtered. Productive Simpson clonality was computed per sample as the square root of Simpson's diversity index over productive rearrangements. As stored in TCRdb, this immuneACCESS dataset retains in-frame rearrangements with V and J assigned. A fraction of the clones does not appear; measured against another copy, unresolved V genes explain less than half of the discrepancy, and the remainder lacks a known reason. V, J and clone size were drawn from that table, and D and trimming were deduced from the DNA. Across this sample there are 230,000 or so clones, with 70% to 90% seen only once. The ten largest make up less than 4.5% of the sample.

Participants in the prospective study were aged roughly 18 to 100 years, lived in 20 to 30 United States geographic areas, and enrolled through a virtual design. In the prospective study, cohorts were assigned on the basis of participant-reported clinical history obtained from a screening survey and a study questionnaire. In the prospective study, whole blood, serum and a nasopharyngeal or oropharyngeal swab were collected from each participant by mobile phlebotomists. Over an approximately 2-month period, participants in the prospective study had the option of providing additional blood draws and questionnaires. Before DNA extraction, blood samples from the prospective study were shipped at room temperature or frozen. After removal of 8 bases from V and 4 bases from J, the junction retains 13 bases not matched to a gene. The CDR3 has 15 amino acids, counting the end cysteine and phenylalanine. Only the CDR3 DNA is retained, 45 bases long and in frame from the first base. CDR1 and CDR2 (SGHTA, FQGNSA) derive from the germline V gene.

This chain joins TRBV7-2 to TRBJ1-1, with TRBD1 matching 7 junction bases. The source material was PBMCs or T cells enriched from blood (not recorded which). The TCR sequence derives from a woman between 40 and 55 years old with acute COVID-19. At the DNA level, the sequence is TGTGCCAGCGGCCGGGACAGTATACGTTCCACTGAAGCTTTCTTT. Its product reads: CASGRDSIRSTEAFF.